One sample yielded the 6 T cell receptor beta chains listed below, sequenced in a study of shared clonotypes between healthy human individuals. Data came from immunoSEQ multiplex PCR; TCRdb stores just in-frame clones and leaves some out. The table has roughly 1.5 million clones, approximately 98% seen once. Sequencing was done on a sample of naive CD4+ T cells sorted from blood. As for subset: CD45RA+ positively selected. The source of these receptors is a man in his thirties or forties in good health.

The CDR3 nucleotides are TGTGCCAGCATTGTCGGGACGATACCCGGTAACGAGCAGTACTTC. It encodes CASIVGTIPGNEQYF. V usage is TRBV2 and J usage is TRBJ2-7; either TRBD1 or TRBD2 may supply D (5 bases each). Per germline, CDR1 SNHLY and CDR2 FYNNEI. The CDR3 totals 15 residues. The V gene lost 7 bases and the J gene lost 5 bases, with 21 bases spanning the gap.

This clone was seen once. The chain uses TRBV10-3 and TRBJ1-1; D remains unclear. Trimming shortened V by 7 bases and J by 3 bases, and 12 bases separated the two germline ends. Germline CDR1 ENHRY, CDR2 SYGVKD. The CDR3 spans 13 residues. The CDR3 protein is CAIKTDGHTEAFF. The CDR3 nucleotides read TGTGCCATCAAGACGGACGGCCACACTGAAGCTTTCTTT.

V gene TRBV10-3 combines with J gene TRBJ1-1, with unresolved D. The CDR3 loop spans 13 amino acids. Trimming cost V 4 bases and J 2 bases, with 8 bases left between them. Germline V gene sequence: CDR1 ENHRY, CDR2 SYGVKD. CDR3 sequence reads: CAISGSDNTEAFF. DNA for the CDR3: TGTGCCATCAGTGGGTCCGACAACACTGAAGCTTTCTTT.

The chain couples TRBV18 to TRBJ2-7; 8 bases fit TRBD1. The V and J ends lost 3 bases and 0 bases, in that order; junction bases with no gene match: 4. Germline assignment: CDR1 KGHSH and CDR2 LQKENI. There are 15 residues in the CDR3. CDR3 DNA sequence: TGTGCCAGCTCACCTGCCGGGACAGGCTCCTACGAGCAGTACTTC. It translates to CASSPAGTGSYEQYF.

The chain is built from TRBV28 and TRBJ1-3; the D is unclear. The ends were cut back, 3 bases at V and 3 bases at J, with 12 bases in the middle. Germline assignment: CDR1 MDHEN and CDR2 SYDVKM. The CDR3 sequence is 15 residues long. CDR3 nucleotides: TGTGCCAGCAGTTTCGCCAAGAGGGATGGAAACACCATATATTTT. Translated, it gives CASSFAKRDGNTIYF. Variable domain in full (rest from reference TRBV28 and TRBJ1-3): DVKVTQSSRYLVKRTGEKVFLECVQDMDHENMFWYRQDPGLGLRLIYFSYDVKMKEKGDIPEGYSVSREKKERFSLILESASTNQTSMYLCASSFAKRDGNTIYFGEGSWLTVV.

This chain uses TRBV6-5 with TRBJ1-5, with D unresolved. The ends were cut back, 0 bases at V and 6 bases at J, with 9 bases in the middle. CDR1 MNHEY and CDR2 SVGAGI come from the germline V gene. The CDR3 loop spans 14 amino acids. The CDR3 here is CASSYSGGGQPQHF. The CDR3 nucleotides read TGTGCCAGCAGTTACTCGGGAGGAGGTCAGCCCCAGCATTTT.